This is a list of T cell receptor beta chains from one sample in a study of blood T cell repertoires in COVID-19. Clones were sequenced by immunoSEQ multiplex PCR, and TCRdb holds only the in-frame ones, with some missing. The table has some 250,000 clones, 70% to 90% seen once; the top ten hold 1.5% to 2%. The sample consisted of PBMCs or T cells enriched from blood (not recorded which). All receptors come from a woman between 50 and 59 years old who had recovered from COVID-19. Each CDR3 is given with its conserved first and last residue. A D gene is named only where the DNA matches it firmly. Part of the rows lack a size; the others show once, few, many or a class for expanded clones.

clone_size,d_call,j_call,v_call,cdr3_nt,cdr3_aa
.,TRBD2,TRBJ2-1,TRBV2,TGTGCCAGCAGGCTAGCGGGAGCCCCCAATGAGCAGTTCTTC,CASRLAGAPNEQFF
once,TRBD2,TRBJ2-1,TRBV5-6,TGTGCCAGCAGCTCCCCCGGGTGGCTAGCGGGTGGAAATGAGCAGTTCTTC,CASSSPGWLAGGNEQFF
.,TRBD2,TRBJ2-3,TRBV6-6,TGTGCCAGCAGGCCCGGGGGGGCAGATACGCAGTATTTT,CASRPGGADTQYF
.,.,TRBJ1-1,TRBV7-3,TGTGCCAGCAGCCAACAGGGCGGGGGCACTGAAGCTTTCTTT,CASSQQGGGTEAFF
.,.,TRBJ2-7,TRBV5-1,TGCGCCAGCAGCTTGGCCAGGAATTCCTACGAGCAGTACTTC,CASSLARNSYEQYF
.,.,TRBJ2-7,TRBV5-6,TGTGCCAGCAGCTTTGCGGGGACGCTCTCCTACGAGCAGTACTTC,CASSFAGTLSYEQYF
.,TRBD1,TRBJ1-1,TRBV5-1,TGCGCCAGCAGCTTGGGACAGGGGTTACGGGAGAACACTGAAGCTTTCTTT,CASSLGQGLRENTEAFF
.,TRBD1,TRBJ1-2,TRBV30,TGTGCCTGGAGCCCCGAGGGACAGGCTTTCGCTGGCTACACCTTC,CAWSPEGQAFAGYTF
.,.,TRBJ1-1,TRBV6-5,TGTGCCGGTAGGAAACAGGGAACCACTGAAGCTTTCTTT,CAGRKQGTTEAFF
.,TRBD1,TRBJ1-1,TRBV2,TGTGCCAGCGCACCCGGACAGGGTTGGACTGAAGCTTTCTTT,CASAPGQGWTEAFF
.,TRBD1,TRBJ2-3,TRBV18,TGTGCCAGCTCACAAGGGACAGGGATCACAGATACGCAGTATTTT,CASSQGTGITDTQYF
few,.,TRBJ1-6,TRBV5-1,TGCGCCAGCAGCGGTACAGGGTCGGCCAATTCACCCCTCCACTTT,CASSGTGSANSPLHF
few,.,TRBJ1-1,TRBV2,TGTGCCAGCAGGACGACTCTGAACACTGAAGCTTTCTTT,CASRTTLNTEAFF
.,TRBD1,TRBJ1-6,TRBV10-3,TGTGCCATCAGGGACAGGGGGCAAGGTTCACCCCTCCACTTT,CAIRDRGQGSPLHF
.,.,TRBJ1-5,TRBV28,TGTGCCAGCAGTTTAGCCGGGGAGGGTCAGCCCCAGCATTTT,CASSLAGEGQPQHF
once,TRBD1,TRBJ2-2,TRBV12-3/TRBV12-4,TGTGCCAGCAGCCGAGGGGGCCACGGGGAGCTGTTTTTT,CASSRGGHGELFF
.,.,TRBJ2-2,TRBV3-1/TRBV3-2,TGTGCCAGCAGCCGTAGCGGCGCGAACACCGGGGAGCTGTTTTTT,CASSRSGANTGELFF
.,TRBD1,TRBJ2-3,TRBV5-8,TGTGCCAGCAGCTTGGGACAGGGCAGGCAGTATTTT,CASSLGQGRQYF
.,.,TRBJ2-1,TRBV29-1,TGCAGCCACGGGTCCGGGGAGAGGTTCTACAATGAGCAGTTCTTC,CSHGSGERFYNEQFF
few,.,TRBJ1-5,TRBV19,TGTGCCAGTACCCCCACGGGTCGCACCTTAACGTCGTCCCAGCATTTT,CASTPTGRTLTSSQHF
.,.,TRBJ1-5,TRBV7-8,TGTGCCAGCAGCCCTCAGGTGGGCAATCAGCCCCAGCATTTT,CASSPQVGNQPQHF
.,TRBD2,TRBJ2-3,TRBV27,TGTGCCAGCAGGCGACTAGCGGGTGGGTTAAACACAGATACGCAGTATTTT,CASRRLAGGLNTDTQYF
few,.,TRBJ1-5,TRBV2,TGTGCCAGCAGCTTCGACAGTAATAGCAATCAGCCCCAGCATTTT,CASSFDSNSNQPQHF
.,.,TRBJ1-5,TRBV7-9,TGTGCCAGCAGCTTAGAGGGGCGGCCCCAGCATTTT,CASSLEGRPQHF
.,.,TRBJ2-2,TRBV4-2,TGTGCCAGCAGCCAAGAAAGGGGTGGAAAAGCCGGGGAGCTGTTTTTT,CASSQERGGKAGELFF
.,.,TRBJ2-7,TRBV4-1,TGCGCCAGCAGCCAAGAAGGAGGGTTAGGCTCCTACGAGCAGTACTTC,CASSQEGGLGSYEQYF
.,TRBD2,TRBJ2-1,TRBV7-9,TGTGCCGCCCCTAGCGGGAGGGATAATGAGCAGTTCTTC,CAAPSGRDNEQFF
once,.,TRBJ1-1,TRBV7-9,TGTGCCAGCAGCTTACTAGGGGATGGCACTGAAGCTTTCTTT,CASSLLGDGTEAFF
.,TRBD1,TRBJ2-7,TRBV7-9,TGTGCCAGCAGCCCGGGGACAGGCTACGAGCAGTACTTC,CASSPGTGYEQYF
.,.,TRBJ2-7,TRBV27,TGTGCCAGCAGTCACACCAGGTCATACGAGCAGTACTTC,CASSHTRSYEQYF
.,.,TRBJ1-6,TRBV25-1,TGTGCCAGCAGTACAGGGTATTCACCCCTCCACTTT,CASSTGYSPLHF
.,TRBD1,TRBJ1-1,TRBV14,TGTGCCAGCAGACTAGGGGGCGCAGGGAAGGCTGAAGCTTTCTTT,CASRLGGAGKAEAFF
.,TRBD2,TRBJ2-1,TRBV29-1,TGCAGCGTTGAAGAGGCTAGCGGGTGGAATGAGCAGTTCTTC,CSVEEASGWNEQFF
.,TRBD1,TRBJ2-5,TRBV29-1,TGCAGCACTAGGACAGGGGGCTCTTGGGAGACCCAGTACTTC,CSTRTGGSWETQYF